The 30 T cell receptor beta chains presented below share a single source sample, sequenced in a study of T cell responses to AZD1222 COVID-19 vaccine. The protocol was immunoSEQ multiplex PCR, while the TCRdb copy is restricted to in-frame clones and leaves out a portion. This table holds 160,000 or so clones, under 95% found once. Sample: peripheral blood, taken 28 days after the second AZD1222 dose. The receptor set was obtained from an adult who received the AZD1222 COVID-19 vaccine.

The V call is TRBV15, the J call TRBJ1-3; the match to TRBD1 covers 9 bases. The ends lost 0 bases at V and 4 bases at J; junction bases unmatched: 1. Germline CDR1 and CDR2: LNHNV and YYDKDF (reference sequence). The CDR3 is made up of 15 amino acids. CDR3 amino acids: CATSREGTGGNTIYF. As DNA, the CDR3 is TGTGCCACCAGCAGAGAGGGGACAGGGGGAAACACCATATATTTT.

The V gene is TRBV19, the J gene TRBJ1-2, with a weak D call TRBD1 (5 bases). With 4 bases removed from V and 3 bases from J, the gap between germline ends came to 15 bases. Germline V gene sequence: CDR1 LNHDA, CDR2 SQIVND (reference sequence). The CDR3 covers 15 residues. The CDR3 nucleotides read TGTGCCAGTAGTAGGAGTGGGCAGGGCTACTATGGCTACACCTTC. As protein: CASSRSGQGYYGYTF.

The V and J genes are TRBV6-2 or TRBV6-3 and TRBJ1-5, with D maybe TRBD1 (5 bases). The CDR3 consists of 14 residues. The germline V gene encodes CDR1 MNHEY and CDR2 SVGEGT. V lost 3 bases and J 4 bases, leaving 10 bases between the germline ends. The CDR3 spells CASSYQGRNQPQHF. CDR3 coding DNA: TGTGCCAGCAGTTATCAGGGAAGGAATCAGCCCCAGCATTTT.

The gene calls are TRBV7-9 and TRBJ1-3, with D possibly being TRBD1 (5 bases). The V end lost 2 bases, the J end lost 4 bases, and 9 bases lay between the germline ends. Per the germline V gene, CDR1 is SEHNR and CDR2 is FQNEAQ (reference sequence). The CDR3 has 14 amino acids. The CDR3 here is CASSLMGPGNTIYF. CDR3 bases: TGTGCCAGCAGCTTAATGGGGCCCGGAAACACCATATATTTT.

The chain is built from TRBV20-1 and TRBJ2-1; 13 bases map to TRBD2. This CDR3 region has 15 residues. Unmatched junction bases numbered 4, after V lost 3 bases and J lost 5 bases. CDR1 is DFQATT, CDR2 SNEGSKA, per germline (reference sequence). The CDR3 reads CSASSGLAGDNEQFF. CDR3 bases: TGCAGTGCTAGTTCCGGACTAGCGGGAGACAATGAGCAGTTCTTC.

V usage is TRBV5-4 and J usage is TRBJ2-1, with D unresolved. CDR3 length: 14 amino acids. The V gene's germline CDR1 is SGHNT and CDR2 YYREEE (reference sequence). V dropped 0 bases and J dropped 5 bases, with 9 bases sitting between them. In DNA, the CDR3 is TGTGCCAGCAGCTTGGTCTCGATAAACAATGAGCAGTTCTTC. Encoded protein: CASSLVSINNEQFF.

V and J are TRBV24-1 and TRBJ1-2; 8 bases are shared with TRBD1. CDR3 length equals 14 residues. The V gene's germline CDR1 is KGHDR and CDR2 SFDVKD. Trimming cost V 4 bases and J 6 bases; bases outside gene matches: 6. The CDR3 spells CATSDSGQGNGYTF. CDR3 bases: TGTGCCACCAGTGACTCAGGACAGGGCAATGGCTACACCTTC.

This clone appeared once. V usage is TRBV7-9 and J usage is TRBJ2-2; D is possibly TRBD2 (6 bases). The V end lost 5 bases, the J end lost 0 bases, and 16 bases lay between the germline ends. Germline V lookup: CDR1 SEHNR, CDR2 FQNEAQ (reference sequence). There are 17 residues in the CDR3. As DNA, the CDR3 is TGTGCCAGCAGCCGTGCGGGTGGGAGGACGAACACCGGGGAGCTGTTTTTT. Translation: CASSRAGGRTNTGELFF.

The V call is TRBV18, the J call TRBJ2-1; TRBD2 matches 8 bases. CDR1 is KGHSH, CDR2 LQKENI, per germline. CDR3 length: 19 amino acids. The ends lost 1 base at V and 4 bases at J; junction bases unmatched: 15. The CDR3 loop is CASSPLRKPGGGRYNEQFF. The CDR3 nucleotides are TGTGCCAGCTCACCACTCCGGAAACCCGGGGGCGGGAGGTACAATGAGCAGTTCTTC.

For the CDR3, the DNA is TGTGCCAGCAGCCCCTATGGGGCGGGATCCTACGAGCAGTACTTC. This encodes CASSPYGAGSYEQYF. This chain uses TRBV7-8 with TRBJ2-7; perhaps TRBD2 as D (6 bases). CDR3 length equals 15 residues. The germline gives CDR1 SGHVS, CDR2 FQNEAQ. Trimming cost V 5 bases and J 1 base, with 15 bases left between them.

The chain uses TRBV2 and TRBJ1-5; D gene unclear. The V end was cut by 0 bases, the J end by 4 bases, with 7 bases between. The germline V gene encodes CDR1 SNHLY and CDR2 FYNNEI. The CDR3 contains 14 residues. As DNA, the CDR3 is TGTGCCAGCAGTGAAGCAAGGTTTAATCAGCCCCAGCATTTT. As protein: CASSEARFNQPQHF.

The chain has TRBV30 and TRBJ2-1, with no clear D. The CDR3 covers 11 residues. V shed 0 bases and J shed 10 bases, with 7 bases lying between them. Germline loops: CDR1 GTSNPN, CDR2 SVGIG (reference sequence). CDR3 DNA sequence: TGTGCCTGGAGTGTTAAATTCGAGCAGTTCTTC. This codes for CAWSVKFEQFF.

The V call is TRBV9, the J call TRBJ1-2; D is unresolved. V lost 4 bases to trimming and J lost 5 bases, with 15 bases between them. Germline-derived CDR1 and CDR2 are SGDLS and YYNGEE. The CDR3 totals 14 residues. CDR3 loop: CASSLSMGSYGYTF. In DNA, the CDR3 is TGTGCCAGCAGCTTAAGTATGGGGTCGTATGGCTACACCTTC.

This clone was seen just once. The rearrangement links TRBV28 to TRBJ2-1; 10 nucleotides agree with TRBD1. CDR3 length: 15 amino acids. V shed 6 bases and J 4 bases; nucleotides not matched to a gene: 6. Germline CDR1 reads MDHEN; CDR2 reads SYDVKM. CDR3 nucleotide sequence: TGTGCCAGCAGGCCGGACAGGGGGAGTTACAATGAGCAGTTCTTC. It yields the protein CASRPDRGSYNEQFF. Using reference TRBV28 and TRBJ2-1 for the parts outside the CDR3, the full variable domain is DVKVTQSSRYLVKRTGEKVFLECVQDMDHENMFWYRQDPGLGLRLIYFSYDVKMKEKGDIPEGYSVSREKKERFSLILESASTNQTSMYLCASRPDRGSYNEQFFGPGTRLTVL.

The J gene is TRBJ2-3, the V gene TRBV4-1; D is possibly TRBD2 (5 bases). Germline V gives CDR1 MGHRA, CDR2 YSYEKL. The V gene lost 1 base and the J gene lost 6 bases, with 17 bases spanning the gap. The length of the CDR3 is 16 residues. The CDR3 DNA is TGCGCCAGCAGCCAAGCAGGACTGCCTTGGCCCGATACGCAGTATTTT. This sequence encodes CASSQAGLPWPDTQYF.

The J gene is TRBJ2-1, the V gene TRBV2; D not resolved. CDR3 length: 11 amino acids. V dropped 8 bases and J dropped 2 bases, with 4 bases sitting between them. Germline V gene sequence: CDR1 SNHLY, CDR2 FYNNEI. CDR3 nucleotide sequence: TGTGCCAGCTTTACCTACAATGAGCAGTTCTTC. Amino acid sequence: CASFTYNEQFF.

The chain employs TRBV7-9 and TRBJ2-5, with D tentatively TRBD1 (6 bases). This CDR3 contains 16 residues. Trimming left V 1 base short and J 5 bases short, with 17 bases between. The V gene's germline CDR1 is SEHNR and CDR2 FQNEAQ (reference sequence). The CDR3 nucleotides read TGTGCCAGCAGCTTAGGTTGGCAGGGGTTGGGGGAGACCCAGTACTTC. Its translation: CASSLGWQGLGETQYF.

The chain uses TRBV13 and TRBJ2-1, with TRBD2 matching over 8 bases. Trimming took 4 bases from V and 2 from J; bases not matched to a gene: 13. The CDR3 sequence is 18 residues long. Germline V gene data show CDR1 as PRHDT and CDR2 as FYEKMQ (reference sequence). CDR3 DNA sequence: TGTGCCAGCAGCTCCCGGCCTAGCGGGTACCCTGCCTACAATGAGCAGTTCTTC. Residues: CASSSRPSGYPAYNEQFF.

J is TRBJ2-1 and V is TRBV14, with 8 bases aligning to TRBD2. CDR3 size: 15 residues. Germline CDR1 is SGHDN and CDR2 is FVKESK. Trimming removed 0 bases from V and 9 bases from J; junction bases left unmatched: 7. The CDR3 DNA reads as TGTGCCAGCAGCCAAGATTGGCGGGAGGTCGGTGAGCAGTTCTTC. Its translation is CASSQDWREVGEQFF.

The chain links TRBV27 to TRBJ2-2; possible D gene TRBD1, 6 bases. The V gene lost 6 bases and the J gene lost 7 bases, with 15 bases spanning the gap. Germline lookup yields CDR1 MNHEY and CDR2 SMNVEV (reference sequence). This CDR3 is built from 14 residues. CDR3 nucleotides: TGTGCCAGCAGCAATGGGGCAGGGGTCGGGGAGCTGTTTTTT. Amino acid sequence: CASSNGAGVGELFF.

The chain carries TRBV29-1 and TRBJ1-1; weak D call: TRBD1 (6 bases). Per germline, CDR1 SQVTM and CDR2 ANQGSEA. The CDR3 runs 15 residues. V dropped 5 bases and J dropped 6 bases, with 22 bases sitting between them. The CDR3: CSVSETGQPSSEAFF. The CDR3 nucleotides are TGCAGCGTTTCCGAGACAGGCCAGCCTAGTTCTGAAGCTTTCTTT.

The chain carries TRBV27 and TRBJ1-5; the D is unclear. The germline gives CDR1 MNHEY, CDR2 SMNVEV (reference sequence). V shed 4 bases and J shed 2 bases, with 9 bases lying between them. The CDR3 runs to 14 residues. The CDR3 reads CASSSIGGNQPQHF. CDR3 DNA sequence: TGTGCCAGCAGTTCAATTGGGGGCAATCAGCCCCAGCATTTT.

The chain couples TRBV27 to TRBJ2-5, with a weak D call TRBD2 (6 bases). Trimming took off 5 bases at V and 4 bases at J, with 14 bases between the two ends. Germline loops: CDR1 MNHEY, CDR2 SMNVEV (reference sequence). This CDR3 is built from 14 residues. CDR3 amino acids: CASSAGPLGETQYF. In DNA, the CDR3 is TGTGCCAGCAGTGCGGGACCCCTCGGAGAGACCCAGTACTTC.

This chain links TRBV5-8 with TRBJ1-2; D is unresolved. Germline V gene lookup returns CDR1 SGHTS and CDR2 YDEGEE. The ends were cut back, 0 bases at V and 4 bases at J, with 13 bases in the middle. The CDR3 consists of 15 residues. The CDR3 nucleotides read TGTGCCAGCAGCTTGGGGCGGACCAGCCCCTATGGCTACACCTTC. Its protein is CASSLGRTSPYGYTF.

The chain combines TRBV7-2 with TRBJ1-5; D is unclear. V was trimmed by 5 bases and J by 0 bases, leaving 2 bases between them. The CDR3 has 12 residues. Germline V gene sequence: CDR1 SGHTA, CDR2 FQGNSA. The chain's CDR3 is CASSNSNQPQHF. In DNA, the CDR3 is TGTGCCAGCAGCAATAGCAATCAGCCCCAGCATTTT.

This clone showed up just once. This chain links TRBV5-6 with TRBJ2-3; 8 positions agree with TRBD2. Per germline, CDR1 SGHDT and CDR2 YYEEEE. This CDR3 is 16 amino acids long. Trimming removed 4 bases from V and 1 base from J; junction bases left unmatched: 8. CDR3 nucleotide sequence: TGTGCCAGCAGCAGCTTTAGCGGGAAAGGCACAGATACGCAGTATTTT. Encoded protein: CASSSFSGKGTDTQYF.

The rearrangement joins TRBV27 to TRBJ2-7; 7 bases align to TRBD1. Trimming cost V 6 bases and J 0 bases; bases outside gene matches: 5. The CDR3 sequence is 14 residues long. Germline assignment: CDR1 MNHEY and CDR2 SMNVEV (reference sequence). CDR3 loop: CASRDRYSSYEQYF. The CDR3 bases are TGTGCCAGCAGGGACAGGTATAGCTCCTACGAGCAGTACTTC.

This clone was observed once. This chain joins TRBV18 and TRBJ1-5, with 7 bases that match TRBD1. J was trimmed by 4 bases and V by 6 bases; bases with no gene match: 9. Germline V CDR1 and CDR2: KGHSH, LQKENI. The CDR3 spans 15 residues. This CDR3 is CASSLQQGSNQPQHF. The CDR3 DNA reads as TGTGCCAGCTCGCTACAACAGGGGTCTAATCAGCCCCAGCATTTT.

The V call is TRBV5-1, the J call TRBJ1-6; TRBD1 might be the D (5 bases). Trimming left V 0 bases short and J 9 bases short, with 16 bases between. This CDR3 comprises 16 residues. Looked up from germline, CDR1 is SGHRS and CDR2 is YFSETQ. The CDR3 here is CASSLAGAAGGSPLHF. As DNA, the CDR3 is TGCGCCAGCAGCTTGGCCGGGGCCGCTGGGGGTTCACCCCTCCACTTT.

The gene calls are TRBV18 and TRBJ1-2; 9 nucleotides agree with TRBD1. The V segment lost 0 bases and the J segment 6 bases; nucleotides outside the gene matches: 11. Per germline, CDR1 KGHSH and CDR2 LQKENI. The CDR3 length is 17 residues. CDR3 DNA sequence: TGTGCCAGCTCACCACCGAGTTATGGACAGGGGAAGGATGGCTACACCTTC. The encoded protein is CASSPPSYGQGKDGYTF.